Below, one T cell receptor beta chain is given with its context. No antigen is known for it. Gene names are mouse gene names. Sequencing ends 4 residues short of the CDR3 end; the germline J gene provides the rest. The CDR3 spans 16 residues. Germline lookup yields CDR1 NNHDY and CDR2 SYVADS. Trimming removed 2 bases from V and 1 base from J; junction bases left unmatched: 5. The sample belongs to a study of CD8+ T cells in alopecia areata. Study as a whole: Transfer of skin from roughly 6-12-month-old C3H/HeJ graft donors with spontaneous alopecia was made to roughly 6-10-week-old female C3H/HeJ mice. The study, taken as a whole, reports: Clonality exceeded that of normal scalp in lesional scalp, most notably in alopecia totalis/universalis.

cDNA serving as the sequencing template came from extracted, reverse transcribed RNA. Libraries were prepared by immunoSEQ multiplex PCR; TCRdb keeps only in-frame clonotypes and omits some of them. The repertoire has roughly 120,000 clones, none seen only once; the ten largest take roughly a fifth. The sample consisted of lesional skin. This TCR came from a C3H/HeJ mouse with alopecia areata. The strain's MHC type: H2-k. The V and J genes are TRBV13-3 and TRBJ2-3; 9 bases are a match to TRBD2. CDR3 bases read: TGTGCCAGCAGTGAATGGGGGGGCGCCGGTGCAGAA. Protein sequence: CASSEWGGAGAE. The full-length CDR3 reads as CASSEWGGAGAETLYF.